One TCR beta chain is described in this entry. Allocation to cohorts depended on clinical history reported by the participants. This sample is part of a study of blood T cell repertoires in COVID-19. In the study overall: In each case, the material was cDNA or gDNA derived from T cells, B-cell-depleted T cells, or PBMCs.

The germline V and J ends were trimmed by 6 bases and 1 base, with 19 bases remaining between them. In germline, CDR1 is SGHRS, CDR2 YFSETQ. The CDR3 is made up of 16 amino acids. Some clones are missing from TCRdb's copy, which holds only in-frame ones; the method was immunoSEQ multiplex PCR. Of about 200,000 clones listed, approximately 88% are singletons. Sequenced: PBMCs or T cells enriched from blood (not recorded which). The TCR was taken from a woman aged 18-29 years who had recovered from COVID-19. This chain uses TRBV5-1 with TRBJ2-5, with D possibly matching TRBD1 (6 bases). The CDR3 here is CASKGFIGQIQETQYF. Written as DNA, the CDR3 is TGCGCCAGCAAAGGATTCATCGGACAGATCCAAGAGACCCAGTACTTC.